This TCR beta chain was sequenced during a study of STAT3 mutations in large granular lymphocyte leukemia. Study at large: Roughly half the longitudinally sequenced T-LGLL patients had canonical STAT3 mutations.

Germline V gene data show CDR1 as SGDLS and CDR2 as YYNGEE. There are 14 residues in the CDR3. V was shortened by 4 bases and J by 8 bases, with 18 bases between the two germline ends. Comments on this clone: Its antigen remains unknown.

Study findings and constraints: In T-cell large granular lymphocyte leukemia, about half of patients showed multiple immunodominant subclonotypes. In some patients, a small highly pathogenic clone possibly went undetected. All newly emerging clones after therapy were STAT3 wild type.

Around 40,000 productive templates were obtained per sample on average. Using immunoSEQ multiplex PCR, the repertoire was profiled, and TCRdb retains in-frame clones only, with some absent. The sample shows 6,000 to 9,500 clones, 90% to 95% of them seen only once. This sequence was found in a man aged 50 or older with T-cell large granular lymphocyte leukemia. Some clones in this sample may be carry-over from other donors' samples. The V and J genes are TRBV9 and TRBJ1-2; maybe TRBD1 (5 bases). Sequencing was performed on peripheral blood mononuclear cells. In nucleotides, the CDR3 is TGTGCCAGCAGCCTCTCGCCCGAGGGACGGGGCTACACCTTC. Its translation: CASSLSPEGRGYTF.